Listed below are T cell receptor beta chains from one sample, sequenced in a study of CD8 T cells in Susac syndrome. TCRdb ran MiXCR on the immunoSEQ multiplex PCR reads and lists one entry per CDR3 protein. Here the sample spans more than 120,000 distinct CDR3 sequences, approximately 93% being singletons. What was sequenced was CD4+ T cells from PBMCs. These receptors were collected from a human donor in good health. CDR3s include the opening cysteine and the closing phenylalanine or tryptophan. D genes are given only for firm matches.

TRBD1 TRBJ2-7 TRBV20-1 TGCAGTGCTAGGAAGGGACAGGGGTTCGAGCAGTACTTC CSARKGQGFEQYF
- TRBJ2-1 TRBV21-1 TGTGCCAGCAGCAGATCTGAGCGGTCCCTGTTCTACAATGAGCAGTTCTTC CASSRSERSLFYNEQFF
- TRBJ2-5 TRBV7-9 TGTGCCAGCAACCACGGCAGGGTATTCCAAGAGACCCAGTACTTC CASNHGRVFQETQYF
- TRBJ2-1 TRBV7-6 TGTGCCAGCAGCTCCTTGCGGGGGCGAAAGTTCTTC CASSSLRGRKFF
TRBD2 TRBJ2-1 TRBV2 TGTGCCAGCGGGCGGGACTACACCTTCAATGAGCAGTTCTTC CASGRDYTFNEQFF
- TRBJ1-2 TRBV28 TGTGCCAGCAGTGAGCAGGGAAGGCCCTATGGCTACACCTTC CASSEQGRPYGYTF
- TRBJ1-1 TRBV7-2 TGTGCCAGCAGCCCCGCAGTGGGGAACACTGAAGCTTTCTTT CASSPAVGNTEAFF
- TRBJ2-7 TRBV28 TGTGCCAGCAGTTTGGGCGGCGGGAACCGCGAGCAGTACTTC CASSLGGGNREQYF
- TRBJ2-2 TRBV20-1 TGCAGTGCTAGAGATGCAGGAGTGAACACCGGGGAGCTGTTTTTT CSARDAGVNTGELFF
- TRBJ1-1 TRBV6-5 TGTGCCGGCAGACGCCCTGGGCAGGAGCAGGAAGCTTTCTTT CAGRRPGQEQEAFF